This passage covers 7 T cell receptor beta chains from one sample sequenced in a study of T cells in Graves' hyperthyroidism and ophthalmopathy. RNA transcripts served as the template for amplifying TCR beta CDR3 regions. In the first-round RT-PCR of the TCR CDR3, the HTBI primer set was used. TCRdb ran MiXCR on the multiplex PCR reads and lists one entry per CDR3 protein. The sample has roughly 290,000 distinct CDR3 sequences, more than 10% seen once. Source material: blood. The origin of the receptors is a woman in her 30s with Graves' hyperthyroidism that later progressed to Graves' ophthalmopathy.

This clonotype has a count of ten or more. The V gene is TRBV2, the J gene TRBJ2-2, with a possible D match to TRBD1 (5 bases). This CDR3 has 11 amino acids. Germline V gives CDR1 SNHLY, CDR2 FYNNEI. V was trimmed by 6 bases and J by 13 bases, leaving 12 bases between them. CDR3 in DNA: TGTGCCAGCAGGGGGCTCAAAGGGCTGTTTTTT. Protein: CASRGLKGLFF.

Many counts were recorded for this clonotype. The V gene is TRBV7-2, the J gene TRBJ2-7, with D possibly matching TRBD2 (6 bases). The CDR3 runs 14 residues. The V gene's germline CDR1 is SGHTA and CDR2 FQGNSA. V was cut by 3 bases and J by 0 bases, with 9 bases left in between. CDR3 DNA sequence: TGTGCCAGCAGCTTGGGCGGGATCTCCTACGAGCAGTACTTC. It encodes CASSLGGISYEQYF.

This clonotype was seen repeatedly, ten times or more. DNA for the CDR3: TGTGCCAGCAGTTTGGGGCAGCCCAATCAGCCCCAGCATTTT. Amino acids: CASSLGQPNQPQHF. The chain combines TRBV12-3 or TRBV12-4 with TRBJ1-5; TRBD1 might be the D (5 bases). This CDR3 is 14 amino acids long. With 3 bases removed from V and 3 bases from J, the gap between germline ends came to 9 bases.

This clonotype has a count of ten or more. V gene TRBV12-3 or TRBV12-4 combines with J gene TRBJ2-6; D gene ambiguous. Trimming removed 2 bases at V and 0 bases at J, with 5 bases between. This CDR3 spans 15 amino acids. Here the CDR3 DNA reads TGTGCCAGCAGTTTATCGCTCTCTGGGGCCAACGTCCTGACTTTC. Protein product: CASSLSLSGANVLTF.

This clonotype has a count of ten or more. The J gene is TRBJ2-3, the V gene TRBV28; D remains unclear. V lost 6 bases, J lost 0 bases, and 4 bases lay in between. This CDR3 contains 12 residues. Germline V lookup: CDR1 MDHEN, CDR2 SYDVKM. CDR3 sequence (DNA): TGTGCCAGCAGCCGGAGCACAGATACGCAGTATTTT. Translated, it gives CASSRSTDTQYF.

Remarks on this clonotype: This could be a read error, since a much larger clone is one nucleotide away. This chain joins TRBV7-9 and TRBJ2-1, with D possibly being TRBD2 (5 bases). The germline V and J ends were trimmed by 4 bases and 7 bases, with 20 bases remaining between them. Germline CDR1 is SEHNR and CDR2 is FQNEAQ (reference sequence). This CDR3 is 16 amino acids long. The CDR3, as DNA: TGTGCCAGCAGCTCGAAGCTAGTGGGAGTGGAGAATGAGCAGTTCTTC. Residues: CASSSKLVGVENEQFF.

The sample holds many counts of this clonotype. The CDR3 DNA reads TGTGCCAGCAGTGGATGGACAGGAGAGACCCAGTACTTC. Protein sequence: CASSGWTGETQYF. The chain employs TRBV2 and TRBJ2-5; 7 nucleotides line up with TRBD1. Trimming cost V 4 bases and J 4 bases; bases outside gene matches: 3. CDR3 size: 13 residues. Germline CDR1 is SNHLY and CDR2 is FYNNEI. Drawing the rest from reference TRBV2 and TRBJ2-5, the complete variable domain is EPEVTQTPSHQVTQMGQEVILRCVPISNHLYFYWYRQILGQKVEFLVSFYNNEISEKSEIFDDQFSVERPDGSNFTLKIRSTKLEDSAMYFCASSGWTGETQYFGPGTRLLVL.